The text below deals with one TCR beta chain. The clone's antigen remains unknown. Base qualities are not at hand, and no much larger clone is one base apart. The entry originates in a study of blood T cell repertoires in COVID-19 (dated by TCRdb to 2020 to 2021). Concerning the study at large: Samples from collaborators originated in the United States, Italy and Spain and spanned both the acute and convalescent phases of COVID-19. The prospective study material was composed of cDNA or gDNA derived from T cells, B-cell-depleted T cells, or PBMCs. Deeply sampled blood TCRbeta repertoires from subjects exposed to, actively infected with, or recovered from COVID-19 were included in the dataset. The repertoires were released in a freely available public database intended as a resource for research on the immune response to SARS-CoV-2. Samples came from the ongoing ImmuneRACE study (first 160 participants) plus 1,254 subjects from 6 global collaborators. Nearly every sample came with metadata listing a de-identified subject ID, COVID-19 status, age in years and sex. Where available, HLA class I and class II types were obtained from metadata supplied by the sample provider rather than from assay-based typing. Broad study findings and their caveats: How much clinical and demographic metadata was included differed by source and by participant, and the metadata was provided uncurated.

TCRbeta CDR3 regions were amplified from genomic DNA using the immunoSEQ Assay, a bias-controlled multiplex PCR. On the authors' methods: Nucleated cell counts per sample were estimated from amplification of reference gene primers within the assay. To quantify the absolute abundance of each unique TCRbeta CDR3 rearrangement, sequence reads were collapsed and filtered. Productive Simpson clonality was computed per sample as the square root of Simpson's diversity index over productive rearrangements. This immuneACCESS table, as held by TCRdb, lists in-frame sequences with V and J called but not all clones. Of the missing ones, under half trace to an unresolved V gene in checked studies; the others have no known cause. V and J calls and clone size are those listed in that table; D and trimming were worked out from the DNA. Recorded for this sample are 70,000 to 85,000 clones; around four fifths of them occurred a single time. About 42% of the sample is held by the ten biggest clonotypes.

Each collaborating institution followed its own protocols to collect whole blood in K2EDTA tubes. For TCRbeta analysis, collaborator samples were shipped as frozen whole blood, as isolated PBMCs, or as DNA extracted from either sample type. The germline V gene (reference sequence) specifies MNHEY as CDR1 and SMNVEV as CDR2. Compared with germline, V lacks 7 bases and J lacks 1 base; bases without a gene match: 7. CDR3 length: 15 amino acids, cysteine to phenylalanine. Kept here is only the CDR3 DNA, which spans 45 bases and is read in frame from base 1. The receptor chain draws on TRBV27 and TRBJ1-5; 7 junctional bases match TRBD1. The source material was peripheral blood. The clonotype originates from a man older than 75 with active or convalescent COVID-19. The DNA is TGTGCCAGCATTCCAAGGGGGCAGAGCAATCAGCCCCAGCATTTT. This yields the protein CASIPRGQSNQPQHF.